The T cell receptor beta chain described here comes from a study of blood T cell repertoires in COVID-19. Study as a whole: PBMCs, B-cell-depleted T cells, or T cells provided the cDNA or gDNA that made up the material.

CDR1 and CDR2 (germline): GTSNPN, SVGIG (reference sequence). The V end was cut by 3 bases, the J end by 2 bases, with 14 bases between. The CDR3 extends over 15 amino acids. Participants, roughly 18 to 90 years old, spanned fewer than 25 US areas. In assigning cohorts, the study relied on participant-reported clinical history. The protocol was immunoSEQ multiplex PCR, while the TCRdb copy is restricted to in-frame clones and leaves out a portion. Of about 400,000 clones in the sample, over 75% were seen once. The material sequenced was PBMCs or T cells enriched from blood (not recorded which). The receptor was derived from a man aged 40-49 years in a cohort exposed to, infected with or recovered from COVID-19 (not recorded which). The gene calls are TRBV30 and TRBJ1-5; maybe TRBD1 (5 bases). The CDR3 loop is CAWSSTGTRNQPQHF. CDR3 sequence (DNA): TGTGCCTGGAGCTCGACCGGGACTCGCAATCAGCCCCAGCATTTT.